The T cell receptor (beta chain) described here comes from a study of beta chain features in type 1 diabetes. Study-level information: Cell yields, gender and age were comparable in patients and healthy donors. General study points: Shortening of TCRB CDR3s, moderate but significant, appeared in all four CD4+ subsets of Type 1 diabetes patients. Within the patient group, naive, central memory and Treg TCRB repertoires appeared more similar to each other than within healthy donors. The study found fewer insertions and more deletions at VDJ junctions in type 1 diabetes patients.

Every bit of the isolated RNA underwent reverse transcription, so sequencing read expressed TCRB transcripts. The method was immunoSEQ multiplex PCR; TCRdb's version includes in-frame clones alone and lacks a portion of them. The table shows some 350,000 clones, with about 10% occurring only once. Each of the CD4+ naive, central memory, regulatory and stem cell-like memory populations was sorted via CD45RO/CCR7/CD25/CD127/CD95/CD27. Worth noting for this clone: Its antigen is unknown.

V lost 3 bases and J 3 bases, leaving 11 bases between the germline ends. The CDR3 is made up of 14 amino acids. Germline-derived CDR1 and CDR2 are SGHNT and YYREEE (reference sequence). The receptor was isolated from a man aged 30-40 years with type 1 diabetes. Sequencing used central memory CD4+ T cells from blood. The J gene is TRBJ2-3, the V gene TRBV5-4; maybe TRBD1 (5 bases). The CDR3 DNA reads TGTGCCAGCAGCTCCCTCCGACAGACAGATACGCAGTATTTT. Translating gives CASSSLRQTDTQYF.